A selection of T cell receptor beta chains follows, all from one sample in a study of blood T cell repertoires in COVID-19. Clones were read by immunoSEQ multiplex PCR, and TCRdb kept only the in-frame ones, dropping some. Of just over 6,000 clones listed, roughly 80% are singletons. The sequencing sample was made of peripheral blood. The receptors here all came from a human donor with active COVID-19. The donor label of this sample is uncertain. Both conserved end residues are part of each CDR3. The order of the fields is V gene, clone size, D gene, J gene, CDR3 DNA, CDR3 protein. D genes are given only for firm matches. The size entry is marked missing in some rows and otherwise reads once, few, many or a size class.

TRBV10-3,once,TRBD2,TRBJ2-1,TGTGCCATCAGTGAGTGGCATGTAGCGGGAGAGGCCAATGAGCAGTTCTTC,CAISEWHVAGEANEQFF
TRBV5-8,once,TRBD1,TRBJ1-4,TGTGCCAGCAGCTTGGGGACAGGGGGTGACGAAAAACTGTTTTTT,CASSLGTGGDEKLFF
TRBV5-5,NA,NA,TRBJ1-4,TGTGCCAGCAGCTTGGTCGACAGTACCGGAAAACTGTTTTTT,CASSLVDSTGKLFF
TRBV13,once,NA,TRBJ1-2,TGTGCCAGCAGCTTGGGGCCCAACTATGGCTACACCTTC,CASSLGPNYGYTF
TRBV10-3,NA,TRBD1,TRBJ1-4,TGTGCCATCAGTGAGTCTCATACAGGGGCAGCTAATGAAAAACTGTTTTTT,CAISESHTGAANEKLFF
TRBV7-9,few,NA,TRBJ1-5,TGTGCCAGCAGCTTAGGGGCGAATCAGCCCCAGCATTTT,CASSLGANQPQHF
TRBV3-1/TRBV3-2,few,NA,TRBJ2-1,TGTGCCAGCAGCCAAGATCCACTAGCCAACAATGAGCAGTTCTTC,CASSQDPLANNEQFF
TRBV3-1/TRBV3-2,NA,TRBD2,TRBJ2-5,TGTGCCAGCAGCCCGACTAGCGGGACAGAGACCCAGTACTTC,CASSPTSGTETQYF
TRBV5-6,NA,TRBD2,TRBJ2-3,TGTGCCAGCAGCGGGCGACTAGCGGGAGATTGGGATACGCAGTATTTT,CASSGRLAGDWDTQYF
TRBV11-2,NA,TRBD2,TRBJ2-1,TGTGCCAGCAGCTTAGGATTAGGGAGCGGGAGTAGCGGGATGAATGAGCAGTTCTTC,CASSLGLGSGSSGMNEQFF
TRBV29-1,NA,TRBD1,TRBJ2-7,TGCAGCGTTTTTCCATACAGGGGTATGCAGTACTTC,CSVFPYRGMQYF
TRBV12-3/TRBV12-4,NA,TRBD2,TRBJ2-1,TGTGCCAGCAGCCCGACTAGCATTGAGCAGTTCTTC,CASSPTSIEQFF
TRBV5-4,once,TRBD2,TRBJ2-2,TGTGCCAGCAGTCTCGGGCTAGCGGGGTTTTATCGCGGGGAGCTGTTTTTT,CASSLGLAGFYRGELFF
TRBV5-1,NA,NA,TRBJ2-1,TGCGCCAGCAGCTTGGGGACAGCCAATGAGCAGTTCTTC,CASSLGTANEQFF
TRBV27,NA,NA,TRBJ2-3,TGTGCCAGCAGTCCTCGTCGGGGGGCAGGCACAGATACGCAGTATTTT,CASSPRRGAGTDTQYF
TRBV27,NA,NA,TRBJ2-4,TGTGCCAGTCGGGGGGCGGGCATTCAGTACTTC,CASRGAGIQYF
TRBV5-1,NA,NA,TRBJ2-1,TGCGCCAGCAGCTTGAGGGGGGGGACCCTCGAGCAGTTCTTC,CASSLRGGTLEQFF
TRBV3-1/TRBV3-2,NA,TRBD2,TRBJ2-1,TGTGCCAGCAGCCAAGACCGACGGACTAGCGGGCCGAGCTCCTACAATGAGCAGTTCTTC,CASSQDRRTSGPSSYNEQFF
TRBV19,NA,NA,TRBJ1-1,TGTGCCAGTACCTCCACAGGGAGGGGCACTGAAGCTTTCTTT,CASTSTGRGTEAFF
TRBV5-1,NA,NA,TRBJ1-3,TGCGCCAGCAGCCTGGGGATCGGGGGTGGAAACACCATATATTTT,CASSLGIGGGNTIYF
TRBV19,NA,TRBD2,TRBJ2-4,TGTGCCAGTAGTATGAATAGCGGGGGGGCCAAAAACATTCAGTACTTC,CASSMNSGGAKNIQYF
TRBV14,NA,NA,TRBJ1-2,TGTGCCAGCAGCCTCATGGACAGCTATGGCTACACCTTC,CASSLMDSYGYTF
TRBV18,NA,TRBD2,TRBJ2-2,TGTGCCAGCTCACCCTGGACTAGCGGGACAGGCGGGGAGCTGTTTTTT,CASSPWTSGTGGELFF
TRBV28,once,NA,TRBJ2-5,TGTGCCAGCAGTTTATCCCAAGTGGGGGCATGGCAAGAGACCCAGTACTTC,CASSLSQVGAWQETQYF
TRBV18,NA,NA,TRBJ2-1,TGTGCCAGCTCATTATCCGGGACAACCTACAATGAGCAGTTCTTC,CASSLSGTTYNEQFF
TRBV7-2,NA,TRBD1,TRBJ2-6,TGTGCCAGCAGCTTAGCATCGGGGACAGGGGGCACATCTGGGGCCAACGTCCTGACTTTC,CASSLASGTGGTSGANVLTF
TRBV20-1,NA,NA,TRBJ1-1,TGCAGTGCTAGCGGGGTCGGGGTGGCTTTCTTT,CSASGVGVAFF
TRBV12-3/TRBV12-4,NA,TRBD1,TRBJ2-3,TGTGCCAGCAGCACAGGGGGCACAGATACGCAGTATTTT,CASSTGGTDTQYF
TRBV7-9,NA,TRBD2,TRBJ2-3,TGTGCCAGCAGCCGGACTAGCGGGATAGTGGGGAGCACAGATACGCAGTATTTT,CASSRTSGIVGSTDTQYF
TRBV15,NA,TRBD2,TRBJ2-3,TGTGCCACCAGCGAGCTAGCGGGCGTGGGGACAGATACGCAGTATTTT,CATSELAGVGTDTQYF
TRBV20-1,NA,TRBD1,TRBJ1-6,TGCAGTGCTAGTACCCCGACAGGGGGAGGCTCACCCCTCCACTTT,CSASTPTGGGSPLHF
TRBV6-2/TRBV6-3,NA,TRBD1,TRBJ2-7,TGTGCCAGCAGTTACGACGGGTGGACAGGGGTACACGAGCAGTACTTC,CASSYDGWTGVHEQYF
TRBV7-2,NA,TRBD1,TRBJ1-2,TGTGCCAGCAGCTTAGGACAGGGGGTCTATGGCTACACCTTC,CASSLGQGVYGYTF
TRBV5-1,NA,NA,TRBJ1-1,TGCGCCAGCAGCTTGTCAGGCAGGTCGGAAACTGAAGCTTTCTTT,CASSLSGRSETEAFF
TRBV5-6,NA,TRBD1,TRBJ2-1,TGTGCCAGCAGCTTGAACAGGGGGCTCACTGAGCAGTTCTTC,CASSLNRGLTEQFF
TRBV9,NA,NA,TRBJ2-3,TGTGCCAGCAGCGTACTCTTTAGCACAGATACGCAGTATTTT,CASSVLFSTDTQYF
TRBV6-1,NA,NA,TRBJ2-1,TGTGCCAGCAGTGAAGAAATTAGCGCCTACAATGAGCAGTTCTTC,CASSEEISAYNEQFF
TRBV10-3,NA,TRBD2,TRBJ2-5,TGTGCCATCATACCTTTTAGCGGGGAGGCTCAAGAGACCCAGTACTTC,CAIIPFSGEAQETQYF
TRBV18,NA,NA,TRBJ2-7,TGTGCCAGCTCACCAAAAAGGGGCAATTCCTACGAGCAGTACTTC,CASSPKRGNSYEQYF
TRBV27,NA,TRBD2,TRBJ2-1,TGTGCCAGCAGTTTGAGGACTAGTCTGTACAATGAGCAGTTCTTC,CASSLRTSLYNEQFF
TRBV6-5,once,NA,TRBJ1-2,TGTGCCAGCAGGCGGTCCGAAGGCTATGGCTACACCTTC,CASRRSEGYGYTF
TRBV6-5,NA,NA,TRBJ2-1,TGTGCCAGCAGTTACGCGGGCCCCTCCTACAATGAGCAGTTCTTC,CASSYAGPSYNEQFF
TRBV30,NA,NA,TRBJ1-4,TGTGCCTGGAGTGAGGGGCGAAATGAAAAACTGTTTTTT,CAWSEGRNEKLFF
TRBV2,NA,TRBD1,TRBJ1-2,TGTGCCAGCCTTGACAGGGATGGCTACACCTTC,CASLDRDGYTF
TRBV10-2,NA,TRBD2,TRBJ2-2,TGCGCCAGCAGTGCCCGACTACGCGGGGGTTTCACCGGGGAGCTGTTTTTT,CASSARLRGGFTGELFF
TRBV6-5,NA,NA,TRBJ2-6,TGTGCCAGCAGCCCGGTTTCCGGGGCCAACGTCCTGACTTTC,CASSPVSGANVLTF
TRBV3-1/TRBV3-2,NA,NA,TRBJ1-6,TGTGCCAGCAGTCCAGGACAGAATAATTCACCCCTCCACTTT,CASSPGQNNSPLHF
TRBV7-2,NA,NA,TRBJ2-1,TGTGCCAGCAGCTTGTGGACAGACAATGAGCAGTTCTTC,CASSLWTDNEQFF
TRBV7-8,NA,TRBD2,TRBJ2-3,TGTGCCAGCAGCTTCGCCTGGACTAGCGGGAGGACCACAGATACGCAGTATTTT,CASSFAWTSGRTTDTQYF
TRBV21-1,NA,NA,TRBJ2-1,TGTGCCAGCAGCAAGGGCGAAGGGACTAGCCTATACAATGAGCAGTTCTTC,CASSKGEGTSLYNEQFF
TRBV7-2,NA,NA,TRBJ2-5,TGTGCCAGCAGCTTACCAGGGTTGGAGACCCAGTACTTC,CASSLPGLETQYF
TRBV27,medium-sized,NA,TRBJ2-7,TGTGCCAGCAGTCAAAGGCAGGGTTGGTACGAGCAGTACTTC,CASSQRQGWYEQYF
TRBV11-3,NA,NA,TRBJ2-3,TGTGCCAGCAGCTTATCCGGGAGAGATACGCAGTATTTT,CASSLSGRDTQYF
TRBV27,NA,NA,TRBJ1-1,TGTGCCAGCACCCCTAGCGCCGGCCTACCAGGCACTGAAGCTTTCTTT,CASTPSAGLPGTEAFF
TRBV7-2,NA,TRBD2,TRBJ2-1,TGTGCCAGCAGCAAAGGACTAGCGGGATCACCCCGTGATGAGCAGTTCTTC,CASSKGLAGSPRDEQFF
TRBV7-2,NA,NA,TRBJ2-1,TGTGCCAGCAGCTCGGCGACATCCCAGGGGTCCTACAATGAGCAGTTCTTC,CASSSATSQGSYNEQFF
TRBV19,NA,NA,TRBJ1-1,TGTGCCAGTATTAAAGGGGACAAGAACACTGAAGCTTTCTTT,CASIKGDKNTEAFF
TRBV7-8,NA,NA,TRBJ1-6,TGTGCCAGCAGCCCTGACAGTTTTAATTCACCCCTCCACTTT,CASSPDSFNSPLHF